Described below is a single TCR beta chain sequence and its context. Only one count was recorded for this clone. Its antigen is still unknown. Per-base quality was not reported, and no clone a single base away is much larger than it. The data were taken from a study of shared clonotypes between healthy human individuals (dated by TCRdb to about 2020). Background for the entire study: The cohort comprised two women and three men aged 18 to 49 years. The study deeply sequenced blood TCR repertoires of about 5 healthy adults to estimate repertoire size and the extent of clonotype sharing between individuals. To increase sequencing depth and limit assay-specific biases, TCR repertoire library preparation and sequencing were carried out by different laboratories using diverse techniques. Each donor's leukapheresis produced roughly between roughly 0.85 and 9 billion PBMCs. Per donor, three plates each were used for CD4 naive and CD4 memory, two for CD8 naive, and one for CD8 memory.

The research as a whole found: Pairwise subsampling led to the expectation that sequencing depth would affect the degree of clonotype sharing among donors. Even with the large sequencing depth, rarefaction of the sorted-subset datasets indicated that sequencing was incomplete. Sampling was restricted to blood, and TCR repertoires in tissues likely differ from the TCR repertoires found in blood. Because the study included a small number of donors, the genetic and exposure-history diversity represented was limited. Compared with non-shared clonotypes, clonotypes shared by all four sorted-subset donors had higher generation probabilities. When several donors were compared, the shared fraction of clonotypes was 5% to 6.5% for naive CD4, 3.5% for naive CD8, 2.3% for memory CD4, and 0.35% to 0.4% for memory CD8. Naive subsets generally had larger estimated clonotype richness than memory subsets.

Using the deep immunoSEQ assay, multiplex PCR amplified TCR CDR3 regions from genomic DNA. For each cell subset, the extracted genomic DNA was distributed evenly across all wells of several immunoSEQ 96-well plates, and each plate served as one replicate. For sorted subsets, approximately 210 ng of genomic DNA, equivalent to some 30,000 T cell genomes, went into each replicate PCR. The purified libraries were quantified using a Qubit 3.0 fluorometer, sized with a Bioanalyzer 2100, and then quantified again using the KAPA Library Quantification kit. Each immunoSEQ 96-well plate was sequenced on its own single-read 150-cycle Illumina NextSeq 550 flow cell. In the authors' own workflow: Because the immunoSEQ output included only junctional sequences and no quality scores, the filtering could not be the same as the filtering used for full-length reads. Sequences were annotated with PyIR, a Python wrapper for IgBLAST v1.9, using IMGT germline references to assign V/J genes and CDR3. Any read was removed if the V/J assignment was weak (E-value above 1e-6), the CDR3 was missing, or the read contained stop codons, out-of-frame junctions, or ambiguous translated residues. V3J clonotypes were defined as sequences sharing the same inferred V gene, J gene, and CDR3 amino acid sequence. Percentage overlap between repertoires was computed as shared unique clonotypes divided by the size of the smaller repertoire. RTK rarefaction, the Chao1 estimator, and Recon v2.1 estimates of unobserved clonotypes were used to assess repertoire richness. Generation probabilities were computed with OLGA for all TCRbeta clonotypes obtained by the gDNA method from several donors. TCRdb re-hosts the immuneACCESS table, in-frame sequences only. Its copies lack some clones; in the studies checked, an unresolved V gene accounts for under half of them, and the cause for the rest is not known. Clone size and V and J calls were adopted from that table, with D and trimming inferred from the DNA. This sample lists about 2.2 million clones; 85% to 95% were detected once. 1.5% to 2% of the sample lies in the top ten.

CD8 naive samples were CD45RO-negative cells positively selected for CCR7, giving a CD45RA+CCR7+ population that excluded TemRA cells. Donors were healthy HIV-negative adults with no recently reported acute infections or vaccinations. Every donor was a Caucasian adult living in Nashville, Tennessee, USA. After blood collection by leukapheresis, PBMCs were isolated using Ficoll-Histopaque density gradient centrifugation and then cryopreserved in the vapor phase of liquid nitrogen. Analytical flow cytometry was used to check the purity and quantity of each magnetically sorted T cell population. From each sorted fraction, genomic DNA was isolated and quantified by UV absorbance on a Nanodrop 2000c. The sample comprised naive CD8+ T cells from PBMCs. This specimen's cell subset or site label, interpreted: CD45RA+CCR7+. This TCR was sampled from a young man in good health. Some clones in this sample may be carry-over from other donors' samples.

Here the CDR3 is given as CASSYSIQGRETQYF. In nucleotide form, the sequence is TGTGCCAGCAGTTACTCGATACAGGGGAGGGAGACCCAGTACTTC. The sequence joins TRBV6-5 to TRBJ2-5; the D segment could be TRBD1, given 7 matching bases. The CDR1 and CDR2 encoded by the germline V gene are MNHEY and SVGAGI. The CDR3 covers 15 residues, taking in both the cysteine and the phenylalanine. Only CDR3 DNA remains: 45 bases, in frame from the first base. V and J lose 0 bases and 5 bases, and a span of 13 bases separates them.